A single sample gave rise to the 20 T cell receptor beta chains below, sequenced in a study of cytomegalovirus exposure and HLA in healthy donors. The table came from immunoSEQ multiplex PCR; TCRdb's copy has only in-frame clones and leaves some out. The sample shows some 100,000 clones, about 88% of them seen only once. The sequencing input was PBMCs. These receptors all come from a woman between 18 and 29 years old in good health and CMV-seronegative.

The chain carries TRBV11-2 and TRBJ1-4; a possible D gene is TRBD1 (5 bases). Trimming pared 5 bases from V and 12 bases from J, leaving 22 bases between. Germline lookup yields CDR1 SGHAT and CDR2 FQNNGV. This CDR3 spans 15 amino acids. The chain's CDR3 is CASSQLGRRDQELFF. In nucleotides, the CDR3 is TGTGCCAGCAGCCAACTGGGACGGAGGGACCAGGAACTGTTTTTT.

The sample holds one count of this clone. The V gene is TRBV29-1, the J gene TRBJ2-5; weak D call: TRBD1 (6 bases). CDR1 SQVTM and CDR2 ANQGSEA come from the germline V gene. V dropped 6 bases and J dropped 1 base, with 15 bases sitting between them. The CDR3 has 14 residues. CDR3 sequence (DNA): TGCAGCGTCCTTAATAGACAGGCCCAAGAGACCCAGTACTTC. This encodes CSVLNRQAQETQYF.

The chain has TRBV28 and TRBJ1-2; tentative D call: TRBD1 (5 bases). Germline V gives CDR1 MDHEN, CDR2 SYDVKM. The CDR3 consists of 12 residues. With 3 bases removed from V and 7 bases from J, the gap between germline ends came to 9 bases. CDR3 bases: TGTGCCAGCAGTTTGGGGGGGTTTGGCTACACCTTC. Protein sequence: CASSLGGFGYTF.

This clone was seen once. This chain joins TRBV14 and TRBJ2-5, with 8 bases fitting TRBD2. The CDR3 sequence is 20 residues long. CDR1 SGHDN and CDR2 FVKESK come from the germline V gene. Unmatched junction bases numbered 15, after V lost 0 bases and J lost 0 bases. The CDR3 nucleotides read TGTGCCAGCAGCCAAGATAGCCCGAATTGGCGGGAGGTCTACCAAGAGACCCAGTACTTC. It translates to CASSQDSPNWREVYQETQYF.

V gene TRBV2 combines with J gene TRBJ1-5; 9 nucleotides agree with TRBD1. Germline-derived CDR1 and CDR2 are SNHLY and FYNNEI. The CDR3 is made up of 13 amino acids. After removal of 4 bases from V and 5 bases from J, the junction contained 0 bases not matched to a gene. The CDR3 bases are TGTGCCAGCAGTGGGGACAGGGATCAGCCCCAGCATTTT. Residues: CASSGDRDQPQHF.

For the CDR3, the DNA is TGCGCCAGCAGCCTAGGGGGACAGTTGGACGAGCAGTACTTC. Protein sequence: CASSLGGQLDEQYF. The chain is built from TRBV4-3 and TRBJ2-7; TRBD1 matches 7 bases. V shed 4 bases and J 5 bases; nucleotides not matched to a gene: 8. Looked up from germline, CDR1 is LGHNA and CDR2 is YSLEER. This CDR3 is built from 14 residues.

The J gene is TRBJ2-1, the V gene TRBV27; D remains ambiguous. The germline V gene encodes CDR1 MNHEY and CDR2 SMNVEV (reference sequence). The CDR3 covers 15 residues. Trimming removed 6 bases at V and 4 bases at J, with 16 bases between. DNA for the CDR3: TGTGCCAGCAGGGTCGGCGGCACCGTTTACAATGAGCAGTTCTTC. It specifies CASRVGGTVYNEQFF.

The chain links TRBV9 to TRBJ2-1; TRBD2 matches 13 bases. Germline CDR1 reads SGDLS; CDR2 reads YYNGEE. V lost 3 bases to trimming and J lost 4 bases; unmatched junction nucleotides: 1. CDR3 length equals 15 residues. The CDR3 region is CASSGGLAGYNEQFF. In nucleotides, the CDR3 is TGTGCCAGCAGCGGGGGACTAGCGGGGTACAATGAGCAGTTCTTC.

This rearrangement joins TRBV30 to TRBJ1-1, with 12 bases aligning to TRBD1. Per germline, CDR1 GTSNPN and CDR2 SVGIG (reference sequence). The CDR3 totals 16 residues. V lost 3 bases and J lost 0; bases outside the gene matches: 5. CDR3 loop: CAWRPGQGAVNTEAFF. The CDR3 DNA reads TGTGCCTGGAGGCCGGGACAGGGGGCCGTGAACACTGAAGCTTTCTTT.

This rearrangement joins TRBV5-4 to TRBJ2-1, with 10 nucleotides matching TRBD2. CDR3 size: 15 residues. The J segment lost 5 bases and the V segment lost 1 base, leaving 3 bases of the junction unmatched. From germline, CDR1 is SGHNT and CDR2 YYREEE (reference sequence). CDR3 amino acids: CASSLSSGSHNEQFF. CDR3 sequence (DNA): TGTGCCAGCAGCTTGTCTAGCGGGAGTCACAATGAGCAGTTCTTC.

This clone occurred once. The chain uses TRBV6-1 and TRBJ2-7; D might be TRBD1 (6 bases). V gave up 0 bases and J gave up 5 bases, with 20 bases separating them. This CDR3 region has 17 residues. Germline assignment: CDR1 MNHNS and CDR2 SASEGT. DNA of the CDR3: TGTGCCAGCAGTGAAGCAAAGGTCGGGCAGGGGAAGAACGAGCAGTACTTC. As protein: CASSEAKVGQGKNEQYF.

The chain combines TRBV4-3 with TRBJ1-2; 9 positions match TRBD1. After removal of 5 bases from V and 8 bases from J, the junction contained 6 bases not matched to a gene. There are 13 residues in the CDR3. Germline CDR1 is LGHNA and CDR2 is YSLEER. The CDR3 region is CASSGTGLDGYTF. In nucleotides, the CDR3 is TGCGCCAGCAGCGGGACAGGGCTCGACGGCTACACCTTC.

The CDR3 protein is CASSLDGYTEAFF. Here the CDR3 DNA reads TGTGCCAGCAGCTTGGACGGGTACACTGAAGCTTTCTTT. This sequence joins TRBV5-6 and TRBJ1-1, with unresolved D. The CDR3 totals 13 residues. The V end lost 0 bases, the J end lost 3 bases, and 6 bases lay between the germline ends. Per the germline V gene, CDR1 is SGHDT and CDR2 is YYEEEE.

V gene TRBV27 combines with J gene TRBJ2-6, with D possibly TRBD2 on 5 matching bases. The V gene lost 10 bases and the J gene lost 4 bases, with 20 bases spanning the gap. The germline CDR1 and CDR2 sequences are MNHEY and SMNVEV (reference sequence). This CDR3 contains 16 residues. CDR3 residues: CATGVSRLLGANVLTF. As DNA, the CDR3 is TGTGCCACCGGGGTGTCGCGTCTACTGGGGGCCAACGTCCTGACTTTC.

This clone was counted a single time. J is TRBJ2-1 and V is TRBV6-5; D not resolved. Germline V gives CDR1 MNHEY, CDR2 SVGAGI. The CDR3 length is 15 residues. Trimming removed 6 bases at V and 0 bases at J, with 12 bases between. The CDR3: CASSLVLSSYNEQFF. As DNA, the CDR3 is TGTGCCAGCAGCCTAGTGTTAAGCTCCTACAATGAGCAGTTCTTC.

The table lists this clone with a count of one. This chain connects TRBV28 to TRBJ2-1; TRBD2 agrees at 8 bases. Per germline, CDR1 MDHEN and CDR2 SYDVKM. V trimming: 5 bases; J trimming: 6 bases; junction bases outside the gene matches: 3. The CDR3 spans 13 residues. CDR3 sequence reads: CASSPSGFNEQFF. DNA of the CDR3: TGTGCCAGCAGTCCTAGCGGGTTCAATGAGCAGTTCTTC.

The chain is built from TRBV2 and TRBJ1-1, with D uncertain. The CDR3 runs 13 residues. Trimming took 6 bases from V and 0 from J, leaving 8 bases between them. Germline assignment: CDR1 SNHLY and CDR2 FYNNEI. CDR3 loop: CASRLSVNTEAFF. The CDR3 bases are TGTGCCAGCAGACTCAGCGTGAACACTGAAGCTTTCTTT.

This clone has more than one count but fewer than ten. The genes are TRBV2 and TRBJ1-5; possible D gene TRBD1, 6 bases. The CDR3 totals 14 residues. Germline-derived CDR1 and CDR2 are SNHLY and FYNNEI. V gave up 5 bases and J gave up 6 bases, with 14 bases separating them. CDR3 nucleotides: TGTGCCAGCAGTTTTACAGGGACGGGTCAGCCCCAGCATTTT. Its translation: CASSFTGTGQPQHF.

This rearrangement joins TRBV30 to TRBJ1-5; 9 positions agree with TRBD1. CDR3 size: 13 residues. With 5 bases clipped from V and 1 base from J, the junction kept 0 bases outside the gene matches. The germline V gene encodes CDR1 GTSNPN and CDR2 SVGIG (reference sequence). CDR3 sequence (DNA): TGTGCCTGGGGACAGGGGAGCAATCAGCCCCAGCATTTT. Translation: CAWGQGSNQPQHF.

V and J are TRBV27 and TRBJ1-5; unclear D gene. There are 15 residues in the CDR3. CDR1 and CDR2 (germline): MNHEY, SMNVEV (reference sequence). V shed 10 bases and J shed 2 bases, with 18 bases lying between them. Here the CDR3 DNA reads TGTGCCACCAGAGAGGAAGGAGTTGGCAATCAGCCCCAGCATTTT. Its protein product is CATREEGVGNQPQHF.